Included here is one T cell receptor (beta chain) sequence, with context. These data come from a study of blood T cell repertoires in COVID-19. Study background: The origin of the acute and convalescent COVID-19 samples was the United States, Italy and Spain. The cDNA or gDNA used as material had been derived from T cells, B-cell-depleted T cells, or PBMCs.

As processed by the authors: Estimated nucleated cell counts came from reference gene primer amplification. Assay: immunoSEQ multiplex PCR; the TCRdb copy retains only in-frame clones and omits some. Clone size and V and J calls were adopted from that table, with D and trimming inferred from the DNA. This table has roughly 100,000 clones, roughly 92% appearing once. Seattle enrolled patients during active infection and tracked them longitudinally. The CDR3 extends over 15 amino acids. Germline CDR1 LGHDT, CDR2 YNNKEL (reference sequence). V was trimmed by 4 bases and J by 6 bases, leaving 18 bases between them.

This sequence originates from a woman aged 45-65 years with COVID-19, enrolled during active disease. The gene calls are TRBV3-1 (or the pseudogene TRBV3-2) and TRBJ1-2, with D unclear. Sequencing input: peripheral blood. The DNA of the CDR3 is TGTGCCAGCAGCCCCTCTGCGGCCATCCTACATGGCTACACCTTC. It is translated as CASSPSAAILHGYTF.